This T cell receptor (beta chain) was observed in a study of blood T cell repertoires in COVID-19. The CDR3 totals 16 residues. The V and J ends lost 0 bases and 8 bases, in that order; junction bases with no gene match: 11. Germline V gene sequence: CDR1 GTSNPN, CDR2 SVGIG (reference sequence). In the authors' workflow: Estimates of nucleated cell counts were drawn from the amplification of reference gene primers. Method: immunoSEQ multiplex PCR; TCRdb's copy keeps in-frame clones and lacks some. V and J calls and clone size are given by that table; D and trimming were obtained from the DNA. The sample carries about 370,000 clones, 80% to 90% recorded once. Donors in Cohort 3 who had recovered were those with two negative PCRs, healthcare professional clearance, or resolution of their symptoms.

This clonotype originated in a man aged 18-30 years who had recovered from COVID-19. The chain couples TRBV30 to TRBJ2-1; TRBD2 agrees at 9 bases. Sequenced: PBMCs or T cells enriched from blood (not recorded which). The CDR3 spells CAWSVWGAGGGDEQFF. For the CDR3, the DNA is TGTGCCTGGAGTGTCTGGGGGGCGGGAGGGGGCGATGAGCAGTTCTTC.